Here is one T cell receptor (beta chain) with its context. Its antigen is undetermined. The data derive from a study of OX40 agonist ivuxolimab in advanced cancers. Study in general: Intravenous ivuxolimab at 0.01 to 10 mg/kg was given to patients every 2 weeks. Study-level points and caveats: Antigen specificity remained undetermined for the expanded peripheral T cells.

Data came from immunoSEQ multiplex PCR; TCRdb stores just in-frame clones and leaves some out. The data hold tens of thousands of clones, with roughly 88% observed a single time. V dropped 6 bases and J dropped 4 bases, with 11 bases sitting between them. Germline V CDR1 and CDR2: LNHDA, SQIVND (reference sequence). The CDR3 is 13 residues long. Sequenced material: CD4+ or CD8+ T cells sorted from blood, taken in a trial of the OX40 agonist ivuxolimab. The rearrangement links TRBV19 to TRBJ2-3, with TRBD1 as a possible D gene (6 bases). This clonotype was sampled from an adult with an advanced solid tumor such as melanoma, head and neck, liver or kidney cancer. CDR3 in DNA: TGTGCCAGTAGAACAGGGATAGCAGATACGCAGTATTTT. Translation gives CASRTGIADTQYF.